This T cell receptor beta chain came from a study of cytomegalovirus exposure and HLA in healthy donors. Findings and limits, study-wide: In a later analysis, TCR beta V- and J-gene trimming was associated with a missense DCLRE1C variant.

Per germline, CDR1 SGHTA and CDR2 FQGNSA. CDR3 length: 15 residues. After removal of 2 bases from V and 3 bases from J, the junction contained 6 bases not matched to a gene. Researchers ran the PCR with 60 Vbeta and 13 Jbeta primers. Sequencing was performed with immunoSEQ multiplex PCR; in TCRdb, only in-frame clones are kept and a portion is missing. The sample lists 90,000 to 120,000 clones, over 75% occurring once. This clone was seen a few times. Its antigen is not identified. The TCR was taken from a male donor in good health and CMV-seronegative. J is TRBJ1-2 and V is TRBV7-2, with 7 bases fitting TRBD1. The material sequenced was PBMCs. In nucleotides, the CDR3 is TGTGCCAGCAGCTTAACAGGGGCCCCGGACTATGGCTACACCTTC. Translated: CASSLTGAPDYGYTF. Full variable domain (outside the CDR3, taken from reference TRBV7-2 and TRBJ1-2): GAGVSQSPSNKVTEKGKDVELRCDPISGHTALYWYRQSLGQGLEFLIYFQGNSAPDKSGLPSDRFSAERTGGSVSTLTIQRTQQEDSAVYLCASSLTGAPDYGYTFGSGTRLTVV.